This T cell receptor beta chain was retrieved from a study of cytomegalovirus exposure and HLA in healthy donors. Overall study findings and caveats: Because they were indistinguishable, some V segments, including TRBV6-2 and TRBV6-3, were excluded.

Trimming removed 3 bases from V and 3 bases from J, with 17 bases in between. The CDR3 contains 17 residues. CDR1 is SGHVS, CDR2 FNYEAQ, per germline. A multiplex PCR was run with 60 Vbeta primers and 13 Jbeta primers. Profiling relied on immunoSEQ multiplex PCR, and the TCRdb table lists in-frame clones only, not all of them. The sample yields over 150,000 clones, more than 60% seen once. Remarks on this clone: Its matching antigen is unknown.

This TCR was sampled from a man aged 40-49 years in good health and CMV-seronegative. The specimen was PBMCs. The chain recombines TRBV7-6 with TRBJ2-2; possible D gene TRBD2, 5 bases. The CDR3: CASSFRGLRRYTGELFF. CDR3 coding DNA: TGTGCCAGCAGCTTTCGGGGTCTCCGACGCTACACCGGGGAGCTGTTTTTT.